Given below is one T cell receptor beta chain in context. Its antigen is unknown. Nothing much larger sits one base from this clone, and base qualities are not available. This sample is part of a study of T cell responses to AZD1222 COVID-19 vaccine (dated by TCRdb to about 2021). At the level of the whole study: A total of 230 to 250 trial participants underwent TCR sequencing, of whom about 200 had received two doses of AZD1222 and around 25 had received two doses of the MenACWY control vaccine. Trial participants were enrolled by age into subgroups of 18-55, 56-69 and 70-plus years, and around 140, 26 and 57 TCR-sequenced participants, respectively, were included in these subgroups.

The CDR3 regions of human TCRbeta chains were analyzed by immunosequencing. As for how the authors treated the data: TCRs in the repertoires were compared against a reference library of SARS-CoV-2-specific TCRs that had been generated with the MIRA antigen-specificity platform. Breadth was defined as the fraction of unique TCRs that were SARS-CoV-2-associated. Depth was defined as the fraction of total T cells that were SARS-CoV-2-associated. Using the MIRA data, every spike-specific TCR was mapped to the spike region that the TCR reacted to and assigned to either a CD4 or a CD8 class. Log10-transformed breadth and depth values were compared by one-way ANOVA with Sidak's multiple comparisons tests. In its TCRdb copy, this immuneACCESS table keeps in-frame sequences only and misses some clones. Where compared with another copy, unresolved V genes explain less than half of these, and the others have no known cause. From that table come the V and J calls and clone size; the DNA was used to work out D and trimming. Here the sample has 110,000 to 150,000 clones; 85% to 95% occur a single time. Around 12% of the sample is in the top ten clones.

The time point label on this specimen signifies: sample from adult after SARS-CoV-2 infection, after symptom onset. A couple of convalescent COVID-19 patients, sampled after symptom onset from adults with prior SARS-CoV-2 infection, were also TCR-sequenced for comparison. CDR1 and CDR2, looked up from the germline V gene, are MNHEY and SVGAGI. Trimming removed 6 bases from V and 3 bases from J, leaving 15 bases between the germline ends. Including the terminal cysteine and phenylalanine, the CDR3 comprises 14 residues. Only the CDR3 DNA is retained, 42 bases long and in frame from the first base. Here is what the overall study found, with its caveats: Spike-specific TCR breadth and depth rose significantly after two AZD1222 doses compared with day 0 and with MenACWY recipients. Only six AZD1222 recipients were SARS-CoV-2 seropositive at baseline, limiting conclusions about previously exposed vaccinees. In the small 56-69-year group, the increase in depth fell short of significance, most likely because of low power. The whole spike protein was spanned by vaccine-associated CD4 TCRs, and dominant responses were seen in regions 160-218 and 743-854. Reportedly, close to half of the unique spike-specific TCRs recognized epitopes lying outside the regions that are mutated in the B.1.351 and B.1.1.7 variants. Participants were mostly white British, with more females than males. The authors suggested clonal diversity may have been underestimated. Because no day 14 peak-response samples were available, repertoires were characterized only after the peak T cell response.

Material: peripheral blood, obtained after recovery from COVID-19. The TCR sequence derives from an adult who had recovered from COVID-19. This receptor chain uses TRBV6-5 and TRBJ2-7, and TRBD2 may be the D gene, going by 6 matching bases. The DNA is TGTGCCAGCAGCCCCTACCGCGGGGACTACGAGCAGTACTTC. Its product reads: CASSPYRGDYEQYF.